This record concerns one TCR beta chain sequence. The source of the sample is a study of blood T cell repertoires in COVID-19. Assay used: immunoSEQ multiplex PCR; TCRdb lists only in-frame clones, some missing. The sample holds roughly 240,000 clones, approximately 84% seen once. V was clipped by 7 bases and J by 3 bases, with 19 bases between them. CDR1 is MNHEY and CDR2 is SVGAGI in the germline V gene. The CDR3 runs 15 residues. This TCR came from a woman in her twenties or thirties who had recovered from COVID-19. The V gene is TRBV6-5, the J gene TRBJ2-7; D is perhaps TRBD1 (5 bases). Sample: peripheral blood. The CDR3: CASTKYKGNFYEQYF. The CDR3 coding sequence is TGTGCCAGCACCAAATATAAGGGGAATTTCTACGAGCAGTACTTC.